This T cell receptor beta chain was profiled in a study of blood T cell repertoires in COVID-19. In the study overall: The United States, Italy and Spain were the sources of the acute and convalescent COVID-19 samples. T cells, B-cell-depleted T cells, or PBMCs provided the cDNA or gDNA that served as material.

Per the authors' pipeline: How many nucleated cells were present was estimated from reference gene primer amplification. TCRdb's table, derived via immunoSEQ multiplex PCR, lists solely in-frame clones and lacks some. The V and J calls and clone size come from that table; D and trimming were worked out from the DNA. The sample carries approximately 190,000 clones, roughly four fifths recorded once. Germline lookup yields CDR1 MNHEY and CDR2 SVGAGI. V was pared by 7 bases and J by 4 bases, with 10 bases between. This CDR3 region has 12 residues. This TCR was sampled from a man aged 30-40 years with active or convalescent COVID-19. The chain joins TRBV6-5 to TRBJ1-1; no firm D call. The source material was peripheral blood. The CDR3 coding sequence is TGTGCCAGCACCTCCGCGGGCACTGAAGCTTTCTTT. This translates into CASTSAGTEAFF.